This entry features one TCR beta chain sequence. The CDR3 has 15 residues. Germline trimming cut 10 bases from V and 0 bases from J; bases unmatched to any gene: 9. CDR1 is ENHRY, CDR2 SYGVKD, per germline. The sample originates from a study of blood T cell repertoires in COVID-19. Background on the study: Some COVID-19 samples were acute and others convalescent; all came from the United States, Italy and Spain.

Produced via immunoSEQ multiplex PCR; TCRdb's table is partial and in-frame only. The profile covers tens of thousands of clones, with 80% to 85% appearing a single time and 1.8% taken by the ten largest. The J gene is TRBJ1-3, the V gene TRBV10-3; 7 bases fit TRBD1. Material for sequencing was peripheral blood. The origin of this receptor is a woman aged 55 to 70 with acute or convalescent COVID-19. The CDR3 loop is CATQVGQHSGNTIYF. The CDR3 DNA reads TGTGCCACTCAAGTGGGACAGCACTCTGGAAACACCATATATTTT.